This T cell receptor (beta chain) was profiled in a study of blood T cell repertoires in COVID-19. Overall study: Both acute and convalescent COVID-19 samples were obtained from the United States, Italy and Spain. T cells, B-cell-depleted T cells, or PBMCs provided the cDNA or gDNA that served as material.

On this clone itself: The sample carries other DNA sequences with the same CDR3.

Under the authors' procedure: Nucleated cell number was recorded as an estimate derived from reference gene primer amplification. Generated by immunoSEQ multiplex PCR, the TCRdb table keeps only in-frame clones and is missing some. The V and J calls and clone size were taken over from that table, and D and trimming were inferred from the DNA. The table includes hundreds of thousands of clones, around 90% detected once. The clonotype was recovered from a woman aged 45 to 65 who had recovered from COVID-19. The sequenced sample was peripheral blood.

CDR3 DNA sequence: TGTGCCAGCAGCTTATACTACGAGCAGTACTTC. It specifies CASSLYYEQYF. The chain joins TRBV7-2 to TRBJ2-7; D not resolved. V gave up 2 bases and J gave up 3 bases, with 2 bases separating them. The CDR3 contains 11 residues. The V gene's germline CDR1 is SGHTA and CDR2 FQGNSA.